There are a few counts of the clone carrying this TCR beta chain. The same CDR3 is also encoded by other DNA sequences in this sample. Some clones are missing from TCRdb's copy, which holds only in-frame ones; the method was immunoSEQ multiplex PCR. This table holds about 400,000 clones, more than 75% found once. This sample was taken from a study of blood T cell repertoires in COVID-19. V was cut by 2 bases and J by 6 bases, with 9 bases left in between. This CDR3 region has 13 residues. Germline V gene lookup returns CDR1 SGHRS and CDR2 YFSETQ. The study assigned cohorts using participant-reported clinical history.

The chain links TRBV5-1 to TRBJ2-1; a possible D gene is TRBD2 (6 bases). The source is a man aged 35 to 55 in a cohort exposed to, infected with or recovered from COVID-19 (not recorded which). Sequenced input: PBMCs or T cells enriched from blood (not recorded which). The CDR3 here is CASSLAGGNEQFF. The DNA of the CDR3 is TGCGCCAGCAGCTTAGCGGGCGGCAATGAGCAGTTCTTC.